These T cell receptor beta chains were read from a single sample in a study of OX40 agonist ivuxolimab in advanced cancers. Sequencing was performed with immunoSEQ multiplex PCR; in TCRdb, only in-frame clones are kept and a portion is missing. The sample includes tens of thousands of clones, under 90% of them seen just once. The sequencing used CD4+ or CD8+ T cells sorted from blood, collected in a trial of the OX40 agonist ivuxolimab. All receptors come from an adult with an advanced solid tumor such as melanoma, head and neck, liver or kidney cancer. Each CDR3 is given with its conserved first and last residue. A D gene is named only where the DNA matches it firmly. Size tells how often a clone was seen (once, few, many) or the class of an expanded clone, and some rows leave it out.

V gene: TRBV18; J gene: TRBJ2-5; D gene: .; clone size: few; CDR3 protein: CASSPGRGGQETQYF; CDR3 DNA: TGTGCCAGCTCACCAGGACGCGGCGGCCAAGAGACCCAGTACTTC
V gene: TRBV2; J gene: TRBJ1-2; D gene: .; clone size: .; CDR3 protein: CASSDPAGFNYGYTF; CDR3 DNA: TGTGCCAGCAGTGATCCGGCGGGGTTTAACTATGGCTACACCTTC
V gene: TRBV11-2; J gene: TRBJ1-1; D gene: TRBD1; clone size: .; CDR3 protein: CASSLGRQGPNTEAFF; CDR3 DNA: TGTGCCAGCAGCTTAGGCCGACAGGGGCCTAACACTGAAGCTTTCTTT
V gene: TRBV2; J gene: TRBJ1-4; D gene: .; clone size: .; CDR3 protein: CASTLTPSTRKLFF; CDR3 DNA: TGTGCCAGCACCCTAACCCCATCAACCCGGAAACTGTTTTTT
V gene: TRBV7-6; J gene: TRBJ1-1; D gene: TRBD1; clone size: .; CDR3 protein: CASSQDRDTEAFF; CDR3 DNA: TGTGCCAGCAGTCAAGACAGGGACACTGAAGCTTTCTTT
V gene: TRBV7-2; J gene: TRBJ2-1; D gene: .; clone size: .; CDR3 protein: CASSLGTVEQFF; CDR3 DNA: TGTGCCAGCAGCCTCGGGACTGTTGAGCAGTTCTTC
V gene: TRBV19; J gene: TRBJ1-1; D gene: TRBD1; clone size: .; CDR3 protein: CASRGSTGGFTEAFF; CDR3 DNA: TGTGCCAGTAGGGGCTCGACAGGGGGGTTTACTGAAGCTTTCTTT
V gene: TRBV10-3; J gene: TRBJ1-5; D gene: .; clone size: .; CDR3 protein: CAISEGGNQPQHF; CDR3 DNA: TGTGCCATCAGTGAAGGGGGCAATCAGCCCCAGCATTTT
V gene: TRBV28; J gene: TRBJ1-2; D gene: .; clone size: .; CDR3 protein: CASSFRDRKDGYTF; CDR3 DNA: TGTGCCAGCAGTTTCCGAGACAGGAAGGACGGCTACACCTTC
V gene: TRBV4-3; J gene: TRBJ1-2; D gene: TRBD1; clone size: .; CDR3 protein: CASSQNRDRVRGYTF; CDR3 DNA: TGCGCCAGCAGCCAGAATCGGGACAGGGTGCGGGGCTACACCTTC
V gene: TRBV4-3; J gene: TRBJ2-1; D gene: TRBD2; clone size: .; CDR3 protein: CASSNSPVPGLAGRYNEQFF; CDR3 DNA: TGCGCCAGCAGCAACTCCCCCGTTCCGGGACTAGCGGGGCGCTACAATGAGCAGTTCTTC
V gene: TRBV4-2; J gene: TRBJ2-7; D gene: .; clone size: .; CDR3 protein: CASSQAPSDREGQYF; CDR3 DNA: TGTGCCAGCAGCCAAGCCCCTTCGGACAGGGAGGGGCAGTACTTC
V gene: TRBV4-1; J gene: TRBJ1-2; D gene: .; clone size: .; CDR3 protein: CASSQDRDFNYGYTF; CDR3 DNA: TGCGCCAGCAGCCAAGATCGGGACTTTAACTATGGCTACACCTTC
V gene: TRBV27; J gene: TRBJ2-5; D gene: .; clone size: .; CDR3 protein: CASRLDSNQETQYF; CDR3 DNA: TGTGCCAGCAGACTTGACAGCAACCAAGAGACCCAGTACTTC
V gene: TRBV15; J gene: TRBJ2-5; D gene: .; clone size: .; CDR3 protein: CATSRDREETQYF; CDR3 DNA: TGTGCCACCAGCAGAGATCGGGAAGAGACCCAGTACTTC
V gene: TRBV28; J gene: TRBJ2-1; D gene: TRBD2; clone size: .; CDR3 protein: CASSLYPGLAQPFSYNEQFF; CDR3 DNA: TGTGCCAGCAGTTTATACCCCGGACTAGCCCAACCATTCTCCTACAATGAGCAGTTCTTC
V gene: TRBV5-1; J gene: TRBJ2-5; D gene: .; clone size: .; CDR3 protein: CASSLVGAGETQYF; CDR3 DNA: TGCGCCAGCAGCTTAGTAGGGGCGGGGGAGACCCAGTACTTC
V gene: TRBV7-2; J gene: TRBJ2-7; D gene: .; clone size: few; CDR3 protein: CASSLVWDGPYEQYF; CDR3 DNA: TGTGCCAGCAGCTTAGTATGGGACGGCCCCTACGAGCAGTACTTC
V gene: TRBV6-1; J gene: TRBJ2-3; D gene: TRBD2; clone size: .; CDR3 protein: CASMGGGTDTQYF; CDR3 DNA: TGTGCCAGCATGGGCGGGGGGACAGATACGCAGTATTTT
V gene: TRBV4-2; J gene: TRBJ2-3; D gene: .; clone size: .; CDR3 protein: CASSQGQADTDTQYF; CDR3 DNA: TGTGCCAGCAGCCAAGGTCAGGCAGACACAGATACGCAGTATTTT
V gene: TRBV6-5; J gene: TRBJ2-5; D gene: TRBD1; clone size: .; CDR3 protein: CASSPGTGRGETQYF; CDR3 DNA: TGTGCCAGCAGTCCCGGGACAGGGAGAGGAGAGACCCAGTACTTC
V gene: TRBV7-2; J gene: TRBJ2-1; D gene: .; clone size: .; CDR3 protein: CASSPDSLLGGPGNEQFF; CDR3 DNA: TGTGCCAGCAGCCCGGACAGCCTTTTGGGGGGGCCGGGTAATGAGCAGTTCTTC
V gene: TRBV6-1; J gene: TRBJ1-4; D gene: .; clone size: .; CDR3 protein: CASSSRSATNEKLFF; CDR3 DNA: TGTGCCAGCAGTTCCAGGAGTGCAACTAATGAAAAACTGTTTTTT
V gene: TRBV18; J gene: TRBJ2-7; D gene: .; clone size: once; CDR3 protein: CASSPPWTIRHEQYF; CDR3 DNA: TGTGCCAGCTCACCACCCTGGACTATCCGCCACGAGCAGTACTTC
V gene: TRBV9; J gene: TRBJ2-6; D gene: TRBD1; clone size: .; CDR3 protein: CASTFGPGQGVSGANVLTF; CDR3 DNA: TGTGCCAGCACCTTTGGGCCGGGACAGGGAGTTTCAGGGGCCAACGTCCTGACTTTC
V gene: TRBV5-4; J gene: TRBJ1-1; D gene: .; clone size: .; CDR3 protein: CASRAGGLEAFF; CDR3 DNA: TGTGCCAGCAGGGCTGGGGGGCTTGAAGCTTTCTTT
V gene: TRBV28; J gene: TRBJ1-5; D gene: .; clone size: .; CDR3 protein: CATVARAWQPQHF; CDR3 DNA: TGTGCCACTGTTGCCCGGGCATGGCAGCCCCAGCATTTT
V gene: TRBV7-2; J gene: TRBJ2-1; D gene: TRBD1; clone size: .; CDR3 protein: CASSLRGLVGNEQFF; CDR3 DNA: TGTGCCAGCAGCTTAAGGGGGCTAGTAGGCAATGAGCAGTTCTTC
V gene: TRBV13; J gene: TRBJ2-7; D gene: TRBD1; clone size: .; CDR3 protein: CASSLRDRGNYEQYF; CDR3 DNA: TGTGCCAGCAGCTTACGGGACAGGGGTAACTACGAGCAGTACTTC
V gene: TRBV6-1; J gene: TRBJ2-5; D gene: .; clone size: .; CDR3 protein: CASSEGQGWETQYF; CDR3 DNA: TGTGCCAGCAGTGAAGGGCAGGGGTGGGAGACCCAGTACTTC
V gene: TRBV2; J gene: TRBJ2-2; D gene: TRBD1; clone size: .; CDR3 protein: CASSGEGAGGELFF; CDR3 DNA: TGTGCCAGCAGCGGAGAGGGGGCTGGCGGGGAGCTGTTTTTT
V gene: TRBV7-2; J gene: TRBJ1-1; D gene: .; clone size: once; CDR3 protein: CASSLDWGRGTEAFF; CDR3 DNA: TGTGCCAGCAGCTTAGATTGGGGGCGCGGGACTGAAGCTTTCTTT
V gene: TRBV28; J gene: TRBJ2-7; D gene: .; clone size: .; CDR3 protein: CASSLSGLPKKQYF; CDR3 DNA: TGTGCCAGCAGTTTATCCGGCCTCCCCAAAAAGCAGTACTTC
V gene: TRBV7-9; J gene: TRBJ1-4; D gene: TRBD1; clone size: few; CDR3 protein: CASSFGQDNEKLFF; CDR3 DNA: TGTGCCAGCAGCTTCGGACAGGATAATGAAAAACTGTTTTTT
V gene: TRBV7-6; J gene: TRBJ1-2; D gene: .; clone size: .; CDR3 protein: CASSFNRVGYTF; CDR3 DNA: TGTGCCAGCAGCTTTAACAGGGTTGGCTACACCTTC
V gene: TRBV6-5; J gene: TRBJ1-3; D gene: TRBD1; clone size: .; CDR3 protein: CASSSLGQGGNTIYF; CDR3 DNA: TGTGCCAGCAGTTCCCTGGGACAGGGAGGAAACACCATATATTTT
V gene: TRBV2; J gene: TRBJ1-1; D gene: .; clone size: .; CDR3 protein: CASSSGTSRTEAFF; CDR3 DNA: TGTGCCAGCAGTTCCGGGACGTCCCGCACTGAAGCTTTCTTT
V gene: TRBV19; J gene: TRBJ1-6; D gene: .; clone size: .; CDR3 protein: CASTSFWDRNSPLHF; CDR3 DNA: TGTGCCAGTACCAGCTTTTGGGATAGGAACTCACCCCTCCACTTT